The next 8 T cell receptor beta chains were all read from a single sample in a study of cytomegalovirus exposure and HLA in healthy donors. PCR was performed using 60 Vbeta and 13 Jbeta primers. Libraries were prepared by immunoSEQ multiplex PCR; TCRdb keeps only in-frame clonotypes and omits some of them. The sample holds about 190,000 clones, approximately 78% seen once. Sequencing was carried out using PBMCs. The receptors here all came from a woman aged 18-30 years in good health and CMV-seronegative.

The V call is TRBV6-1, the J call TRBJ2-5; TRBD1 matches at 7 bases. CDR3 length: 15 residues. The V gene end was trimmed by 1 base and the J gene end by 2 bases; junction bases not matched to a gene: 4. Germline CDR1 is MNHNS and CDR2 is SASEGT. The CDR3 bases are TGTGCCAGCAGTGAAGGACAGGGAAGGCAAGAGACCCAGTACTTC. Its protein product is CASSEGQGRQETQYF.

The CDR3 bases are TGTGCCAGCAGGGGTGACAGGGTTCTTCGAGAGACCCAGTACTTC. Encoded protein: CASRGDRVLRETQYF. This rearrangement joins TRBV28 to TRBJ2-5, with 7 bases matching TRBD1. Germline values: CDR1 MDHEN, CDR2 SYDVKM. The J segment lost 4 bases and the V segment lost 6 bases, leaving 11 bases of the junction unmatched. This CDR3 contains 15 residues.

The CDR3: CATGGYGGEQYF. CDR3 coding DNA: TGTGCCACAGGGGGCTATGGTGGGGAGCAGTACTTC. V usage is TRBV14 and J usage is TRBJ2-7, with 8 nucleotides matching TRBD1. The J segment lost 7 bases and the V segment lost 10 bases, leaving 9 bases of the junction unmatched. Germline assignment: CDR1 SGHDN and CDR2 FVKESK. CDR3 length equals 12 residues.

V and J are TRBV11-2 and TRBJ1-2; D might be TRBD1 (5 bases). Looked up from germline, CDR1 is SGHAT and CDR2 is FQNNGV. The ends were cut back, 5 bases at V and 7 bases at J, with 11 bases in the middle. The CDR3 loop spans 12 amino acids. CDR3 residues: CASSIRDFGYTF. The CDR3 nucleotides are TGTGCCAGCAGCATCAGGGATTTTGGCTACACCTTC.

This chain connects TRBV6-5 to TRBJ2-5; 11 bases align to TRBD2. V gave up 7 bases and J gave up 7 bases; unmatched junction bases: 8. The CDR3 runs to 14 residues. Germline V gives CDR1 MNHEY, CDR2 SVGAGI. In DNA, the CDR3 is TGTGCCAGCACCGTAGCGGGAGGGCCGGGGACCCAGTACTTC. Protein: CASTVAGGPGTQYF.

The CDR3 nucleotides read TGTGCCTCTAACCCGACAGATTACACTGAAGCTTTCTTT. Translating gives CASNPTDYTEAFF. This chain links TRBV30 with TRBJ1-1; the D gene is possibly TRBD1 (5 bases). Germline assignment: CDR1 GTSNPN and CDR2 SVGIG (reference sequence). The CDR3 covers 13 residues. Trimming took off 7 bases at V and 3 bases at J, with 15 bases between the two ends. The entire variable domain, with the rest obtained from reference TRBV30 and TRBJ1-1, is as follows: SQTIHQWPATLVQPVGSPLSLECTVEGTSNPNLYWYRQAAGRGLQLLFYSVGIGQISSEVPQNLSASRPQDRQFILSSKKLLLSDSGFYLCASNPTDYTEAFFGQGTRLTVV.

J is TRBJ2-2 and V is TRBV7-9, with D possibly TRBD2 on 5 matching bases. Germline lookup yields CDR1 SEHNR and CDR2 FQNEAQ (reference sequence). The length of the CDR3 is 15 residues. Trimming pared 4 bases from V and 3 bases from J, leaving 12 bases between. The CDR3 nucleotides read TGTGCCAGCAGCTCCCCCCGGGGTTACACCGGGGAGCTGTTTTTT. This codes for CASSSPRGYTGELFF.

CDR3 sequence (DNA): TGTGCCTGGAGGGGATGGGACAGGAGACGGGAAGCTTTCTTT. This encodes CAWRGWDRRREAFF. V gene TRBV30 combines with J gene TRBJ1-1; 8 positions agree with TRBD1. Germline CDR1 GTSNPN, CDR2 SVGIG (reference sequence). After removal of 3 bases from V and 8 bases from J, the junction contained 11 bases not matched to a gene. This CDR3 comprises 14 residues.